The 29 T cell receptor beta chains listed next were all sequenced from one sample in a study of human T cells and chemical hapten exposure. From the RACE reads, TCRdb called clonotypes with MiXCR, one entry per CDR3 protein. The sample records over 100,000 distinct CDR3 sequences, about a tenth being singletons. The time point was: patch test 2, 6 weeks after DPC sensitization. As for treatment: therapeutic diphenylcyclopropenone sensitization with weekly scalp DPC. The specimen comprised whole blood, sampled in connection with sensitization to the hapten diphenylcyclopropenone (DPC). Source of these receptors: a woman aged 35 to 49 with alopecia areata. Some clones in this sample may be carry-over from other donors' samples.

The rearrangement uses TRBV6-5 and TRBJ2-7; D may be TRBD1 or TRBD2 (5 bases each). Germline CDR1 is MNHEY and CDR2 is SVGAGI. CDR3 length: 15 residues. Trimming shortened V by 0 bases and J by 2 bases, and 11 bases separated the two germline ends. CDR3 in amino acids: CASSYSSEGPYEQYF. The CDR3 DNA reads as TGTGCCAGCAGTTACTCGAGTGAGGGGCCCTACGAGCAGTACTTC.

This clonotype was detected ten times or more. V gene TRBV2 combines with J gene TRBJ1-2; 7 positions agree with TRBD1. The V gene end was trimmed by 4 bases and the J gene end by 4 bases; junction bases not matched to a gene: 12. The CDR3 length is 16 residues. Germline CDR1 reads SNHLY; CDR2 reads FYNNEI. The CDR3, as DNA: TGTGCCAGCAGTGGGACAGCAGGGGGTTGGGGCTATGGCTACACCTTC. It translates to CASSGTAGGWGYGYTF.

This clonotype was picked up a small number of times. This rearrangement joins TRBV7-2 to TRBJ1-5; the D is unclear. Trimming removed 0 bases at V and 3 bases at J, with 6 bases between. Germline assignment: CDR1 SGHTA and CDR2 FQGNSA. This CDR3 comprises 14 residues. The CDR3 sequence is CASSLAVINQPQHF. CDR3 bases: TGTGCCAGCAGCTTAGCAGTAATCAATCAGCCCCAGCATTTT.

The chain combines TRBV3-1 with TRBJ2-5; 7 nucleotides align to TRBD1. Looked up from germline, CDR1 is LGHDT and CDR2 is YNNKEL (reference sequence). The CDR3 is 13 residues long. Trimming at V came to 3 bases and at J to 12 bases, leaving 10 bases not matched to a gene. The CDR3 spells CASSQRTGTVKYF. CDR3 nucleotides: TGTGCCAGCAGCCAGCGGACCGGGACAGTAAAGTACTTC.

The chain recombines TRBV3-1 with TRBJ1-2; perhaps TRBD1 as D (5 bases). The V gene's germline CDR1 is LGHDT and CDR2 YNNKEL (reference sequence). The CDR3 loop spans 14 amino acids. V gave up 0 bases and J gave up 8 bases, with 13 bases separating them. The CDR3 region is CASSQDSGQGGYTF. The DNA of the CDR3 is TGTGCCAGCAGCCAAGATTCCGGTCAGGGCGGCTACACCTTC.

The chain couples TRBV20-1 to TRBJ1-5, with TRBD1 matching 7 bases. V gave up 0 bases and J gave up 4 bases; unmatched junction bases: 6. The CDR3 has 15 residues. The germline V gene encodes CDR1 DFQATT and CDR2 SNEGSKA (reference sequence). The DNA of the CDR3 is TGCAGTGCTAGAGATAGGACAGGAGGAAATCAGCCCCAGCATTTT. This gives the protein CSARDRTGGNQPQHF.

This clonotype was counted many times. The chain carries TRBV7-3 and TRBJ1-2, with TRBD1 as a possible D gene (6 bases). Per the germline V gene, CDR1 is SGHTA and CDR2 is FQGTGA. Trimming stripped 2 bases from V and 6 bases from J, with 22 bases between. This CDR3 spans 17 amino acids. CDR3 in DNA: TGTGCCAGCAGCTTATCCCCAGCCCCTACAGGGCTTAATGGCTACACCTTC. Encoded protein: CASSLSPAPTGLNGYTF.

This clonotype was seen a few times. The rearrangement links TRBV5-1 to TRBJ2-7, with D perhaps matching TRBD2 (6 bases). Germline V gene sequence: CDR1 SGHRS, CDR2 YFSETQ. This CDR3 region has 15 residues. The V and J ends lost 0 bases and 2 bases respectively, with 12 bases between them. This CDR3 is CASSLAGATPYEQYF. CDR3 coding DNA: TGCGCCAGCAGCTTGGCGGGAGCAACCCCCTACGAGCAGTACTTC.

This clonotype was counted at least ten times. The chain combines TRBV7-2 with TRBJ1-5; D gene ambiguous. The CDR3 spans 13 residues. V shed 4 bases and J shed 10 bases, with 14 bases lying between them. The germline gives CDR1 SGHTA, CDR2 FQGNSA. CDR3 loop: CASSSYPGQPQHF. In DNA, the CDR3 is TGTGCCAGCAGCTCGTACCCCGGGCAACCCCAGCATTTT.

This clonotype has ten or more counts. The rearrangement joins TRBV6-6 to TRBJ1-5, with TRBD1 as a possible D gene (5 bases). Trimming stripped 7 bases from V and 9 bases from J, with 25 bases between. The CDR3 has 16 residues. Germline CDR1 MNHNY, CDR2 SVGAGI (reference sequence). The CDR3 nucleotides read TGTGCCAGCACCTCTACGCTGGGCAGGGTGGAGAGGCCCCAGCATTTT. It specifies CASTSTLGRVERPQHF.

The V gene is TRBV6-1, the J gene TRBJ1-1; TRBD1 might be the D (6 bases). Germline CDR1 reads MNHNS; CDR2 reads SASEGT. V lost 4 bases, J lost 10 bases, and 13 bases lay in between. The CDR3 runs 12 residues. CDR3 sequence reads: CASSGQALRAFF. The CDR3 DNA reads as TGTGCCAGCAGTGGACAGGCCCTGCGAGCTTTCTTT.

This chain uses TRBV4-2 with TRBJ2-7; D gene ambiguous. CDR3 size: 14 residues. V lost 0 bases and J 2 bases, leaving 8 bases between the germline ends. Germline V gene lookup returns CDR1 LGHNA and CDR2 YNFKEQ. The CDR3 protein is CASSQDSNAYEQYF. The CDR3 coding sequence is TGTGCCAGCAGCCAAGACTCAAACGCCTACGAGCAGTACTTC.

This clonotype was seen at least ten times. This chain uses TRBV10-3 with TRBJ1-2, with TRBD1 identical over 11 bases. The junction had 4 bases not matched to a gene; V was cut back by 10 bases and J by 3 bases. The CDR3 loop spans 13 amino acids. From germline, CDR1 is ENHRY and CDR2 SYGVKD. The chain's CDR3 is CANSGQGDYGYTF. CDR3 nucleotides: TGTGCCAACTCGGGACAGGGGGACTATGGCTACACCTTC.

V and J are TRBV7-2 and TRBJ2-7; 9 nucleotides agree with TRBD1. The CDR3 contains 13 residues. V trimming: 4 bases; J trimming: 5 bases; junction bases outside the gene matches: 3. The germline V gene encodes CDR1 SGHTA and CDR2 FQGNSA. In nucleotides, the CDR3 is TGTGCCAGCAGCTCGGGACAGGGAAACGAGCAGTACTTC. Residues: CASSSGQGNEQYF. Full variable domain (missing parts from reference TRBV7-2 and TRBJ2-7): GAGVSQSPSNKVTEKGKDVELRCDPISGHTALYWYRQSLGQGLEFLIYFQGNSAPDKSGLPSDRFSAERTGGSVSTLTIQRTQQEDSAVYLCASSSGQGNEQYFGPGTRLTVT.

This clonotype was picked up many times. The chain has TRBV10-3 and TRBJ2-7; tentatively, D is TRBD1 (5 bases). The V gene lost 4 bases and the J gene lost 2 bases, with 12 bases spanning the gap. The CDR3 extends over 14 amino acids. CDR1 and CDR2 (germline): ENHRY, SYGVKD. The CDR3 sequence: CAISVQGATYEQYF. In nucleotides, the CDR3 is TGTGCCATCAGTGTCCAGGGTGCCACCTACGAGCAGTACTTC.

This clonotype has a handful of counts. V and J are TRBV7-2 and TRBJ2-7; D remains ambiguous. Trimming left V 1 base short and J 3 bases short, with 13 bases between. The germline CDR1 and CDR2 sequences are SGHTA and FQGNSA. The CDR3 has 15 residues. CDR3 loop: CASSLVYGISYEQYF. CDR3 DNA sequence: TGTGCCAGCAGCTTAGTGTACGGTATTAGCTACGAGCAGTACTTC.

This chain uses TRBV6-5 with TRBJ1-5, with no clear D. V was shortened by 2 bases and J by 0 bases, with 2 bases between the two germline ends. Looked up from germline, CDR1 is MNHEY and CDR2 is SVGAGI. This CDR3 spans 13 amino acids. The DNA of the CDR3 is TGTGCCAGCAGTTACGATAGCAATCAGCCCCAGCATTTT. Translated, it gives CASSYDSNQPQHF.

This clonotype was picked up a small number of times. This sequence joins TRBV15 and TRBJ1-5; D is ambiguous. The V and J ends lost 0 bases and 2 bases respectively, with 8 bases between them. Germline V lookup: CDR1 LNHNV, CDR2 YYDKDF (reference sequence). The CDR3 has 15 amino acids. CDR3 sequence reads: CATSREGDGNQPQHF. The DNA of the CDR3 is TGTGCCACCAGCAGAGAGGGAGATGGCAATCAGCCCCAGCATTTT. The whole variable domain, remainder taken from reference TRBV15 and TRBJ1-5, is DAMVIQNPRYQVTQFGKPVTLSCSQTLNHNVMYWYQQKSSQAPKLLFHYYDKDFNNEADTPDNFQSRRPNTSFCFLDIRSPGLGDTAMYLCATSREGDGNQPQHFGDGTRLSIL.

A note on this clonotype: This may arise from a read error, as a much more abundant clone is one base away. No conserved phenylalanine or tryptophan is present at the end of the CDR3, so a read error is the likely explanation. The V gene is TRBV5-1, the J gene TRBJ1-4; D possibly corresponds to TRBD1 (6 bases). Trimming cost V 0 bases and J 5 bases, with 8 bases left between them. Per germline, CDR1 SGHRS and CDR2 YFSETQ. The CDR3 is made up of 14 amino acids. The CDR3 coding sequence is TGCGCCAGCAGCTTGGGCCAGGGGAATGAAAAACTGTTTTTA. This codes for CASSLGQGNEKLFL.

This chain joins TRBV7-2 and TRBJ1-1, with a possible D match to TRBD1 (6 bases). Deletions cut 5 bases from V and 7 bases from J, with 20 bases between. This CDR3 contains 15 residues. Germline V gene sequence: CDR1 SGHTA, CDR2 FQGNSA. Written as DNA, the CDR3 is TGTGCCAGCAGCCGCCACCTACAGGGCAGGGATGAAGCTTTCTTT. As protein: CASSRHLQGRDEAFF.

This clonotype has only a few counts. The gene calls are TRBV14 and TRBJ2-7; perhaps TRBD1 as D (5 bases). The CDR3 extends over 14 amino acids. V was trimmed by 4 bases and J by 0 bases, leaving 10 bases between them. Germline assignment: CDR1 SGHDN and CDR2 FVKESK. The chain's CDR3 is CASSPRTYSYEQYF. In DNA, the CDR3 is TGTGCCAGCAGCCCGCGGACATACTCCTACGAGCAGTACTTC.

This clonotype appeared many times. The rearrangement uses TRBV29-1 and TRBJ2-1; D is possibly TRBD1 (6 bases). The germline V and J ends were trimmed by 8 bases and 6 bases, with 23 bases remaining between them. The CDR3 has 15 amino acids. Germline-derived CDR1 and CDR2 are SQVTM and ANQGSEA. Here the CDR3 reads CSFHSGTHLSNEQFF. The CDR3 DNA reads as TGCAGCTTCCACTCCGGGACACATCTTTCCAATGAGCAGTTCTTC.

The chain recombines TRBV6-1 with TRBJ2-4; 7 bases map to TRBD1. Germline V gives CDR1 MNHNS, CDR2 SASEGT. The CDR3 has 18 residues. V dropped 6 bases and J dropped 0; count of bases not matched to a gene: 14. CDR3 loop: CASSRDRNFYLAKNIQYF. The DNA for the CDR3 is TGTGCCAGCAGCCGGGACAGAAATTTTTACCTAGCCAAAAACATTCAGTACTTC.

This chain connects TRBV2 to TRBJ2-7; D could derive from TRBD1 or TRBD2 (5 bases each). The V gene's germline CDR1 is SNHLY and CDR2 FYNNEI. V lost 6 bases to trimming and J lost 7 bases, with 10 bases between them. This CDR3 comprises 11 residues. In DNA form, the CDR3 reads TGTGCCAGCAGGACTGAGGGGGAGCAGTACTTC. Its translation is CASRTEGEQYF.

Concerning this clonotype: A read error is possible here, since a much larger clone lies one base away. CDR3: CASSYRGTGELFF. CDR3 sequence (DNA): TGTGCCAGCAGTTACAGGGGCACCGGGGAGCTGTTTTTT. The chain combines TRBV6-2 or TRBV6-3 with TRBJ2-2; perhaps TRBD1 as D (5 bases). Trimming shortened V by 2 bases and J by 4 bases, and 5 bases separated the two germline ends. CDR1 and CDR2 (germline): MNHEY, SVGEGT. The CDR3 totals 13 residues.

This clonotype appeared a few times. This sequence joins TRBV29-1 and TRBJ1-1, with D uncertain. V shed 7 bases and J shed 3 bases, with 15 bases lying between them. CDR1 is SQVTM and CDR2 is ANQGSEA in the germline V gene. The CDR3 loop spans 13 amino acids. The DNA for the CDR3 is TGCAGCGGCTTATCGCACTGGGACACTGAAGCTTTCTTT. Protein sequence: CSGLSHWDTEAFF.

This chain connects TRBV6-5 to TRBJ1-1; TRBD1 is a possible D gene (6 bases). The germline gives CDR1 MNHEY, CDR2 SVGAGI. The length of the CDR3 is 14 residues. V shed 0 bases and J shed 5 bases, with 10 bases lying between them. The CDR3 loop is CASSYSSGATEAFF. In nucleotides, the CDR3 is TGTGCCAGCAGTTACTCATCAGGGGCGACTGAAGCTTTCTTT.

By proportion, this clonotype is medium-sized. The chain links TRBV6-2 or TRBV6-3 to TRBJ2-6, with D perhaps matching TRBD1 (6 bases). Germline V gene sequence: CDR1 MNHEY, CDR2 SVGEGT. The CDR3 spans 15 residues. Trimming left V 5 bases short and J 2 bases short, with 10 bases between. This CDR3 reads CASSPTGTGANVLTF. The CDR3 nucleotides read TGTGCCAGCAGTCCAACAGGGACTGGGGCCAACGTCCTGACTTTC.

About this clonotype: Just one base apart from a much larger clone, this may be a read error. V is TRBV4-3 and J is TRBJ2-7; TRBD2 aligns across 11 bases. CDR3 length: 19 residues. Per the germline V gene, CDR1 is LGHNA and CDR2 is YSLEER. V lost 1 base, J lost 7 bases, and 18 bases stayed unmatched. In DNA, the CDR3 is TGCGCCAGCAGCCAAGGTACCCCCCTAGCGGGGGGTTCTGAGGGGGAGCAGTACTTC. Amino acids: CASSQGTPLAGGSEGEQYF.